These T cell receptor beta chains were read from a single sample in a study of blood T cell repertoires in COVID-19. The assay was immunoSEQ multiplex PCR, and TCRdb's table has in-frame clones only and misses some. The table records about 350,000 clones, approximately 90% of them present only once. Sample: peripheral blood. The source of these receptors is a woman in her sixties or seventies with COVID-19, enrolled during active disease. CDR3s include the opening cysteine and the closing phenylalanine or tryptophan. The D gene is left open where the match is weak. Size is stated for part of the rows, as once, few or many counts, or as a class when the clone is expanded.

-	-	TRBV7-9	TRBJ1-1	TGTGCCAGCAGCCCGCCGGGGGGCCCGGGCACTGAAGCTTTCTTT	CASSPPGGPGTEAFF
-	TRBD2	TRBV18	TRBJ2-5	TGTGCCAGCTCGCCTCCAGTAGCGGGGAGCGAGACCCAGTACTTC	CASSPPVAGSETQYF
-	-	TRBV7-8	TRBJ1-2	TGTGCCAGCAGCTTAAACGGCGGACTCTATGGCTACACCTTC	CASSLNGGLYGYTF
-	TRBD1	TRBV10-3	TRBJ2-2	TGTGCCACCGGACAGGGGGAGAGGGGAGGGGAGCTGTTTTTT	CATGQGERGGELFF
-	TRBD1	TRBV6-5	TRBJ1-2	TGTGCCAGCAGTTACAACAGGGGAGCTAACTATGGCTACACCTTC	CASSYNRGANYGYTF
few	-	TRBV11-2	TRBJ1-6	TGTGCCAGCAGCTGGTCCCTCCGGGGGAACTATAATTCACCCCTCCACTTT	CASSWSLRGNYNSPLHF
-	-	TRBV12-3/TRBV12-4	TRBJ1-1	TGTGCCAGCAGATGGAGAGAAAATGAAGCTTTCTTT	CASRWRENEAFF
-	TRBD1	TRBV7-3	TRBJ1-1	TGTGCCAGCAGCTCTACTCGGGACAGGGGTACTGAAGCTTTCTTT	CASSSTRDRGTEAFF
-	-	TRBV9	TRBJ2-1	TGTGCCAGCAGCACCTGGGACTCCAATGAGCAGTTCTTC	CASSTWDSNEQFF
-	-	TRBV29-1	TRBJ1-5	TGCAGCGTTCACAGGCCCATGCTGAGCAATCAGCCCCAGCATTTT	CSVHRPMLSNQPQHF
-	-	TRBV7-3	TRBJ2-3	TGTGCCAGCAGCCAGGGACTGATCACAGATACGCAGTATTTT	CASSQGLITDTQYF
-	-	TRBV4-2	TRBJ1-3	TGTGCCAGCAGCCCTTCCCGAGGAGTTGCCGGAAACACCATATATTTT	CASSPSRGVAGNTIYF
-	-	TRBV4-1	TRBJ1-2	TGCGCCAGCAGCCAAGGGGCAGCTAACTATGGCTACACCTTC	CASSQGAANYGYTF
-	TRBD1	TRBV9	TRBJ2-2	TGTGCCAGCAGCGTCGCCGGGACAGGGGGAACCGGGGAGCTGTTTTTT	CASSVAGTGGTGELFF
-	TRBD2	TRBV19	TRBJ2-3	TGTGCCAGTAGTATATCAGCGGCTAGCGGGGGGCCAGATACGCAGTATTTT	CASSISAASGGPDTQYF
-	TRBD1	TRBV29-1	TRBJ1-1	TGCAGCGTTCAGACAGGGCGAGACACTGAAGCTTTCTTT	CSVQTGRDTEAFF
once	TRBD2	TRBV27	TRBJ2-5	TGTGCCAGCAGAATAGCGGGGGGCCTCCAAGAGACCCAGTACTTC	CASRIAGGLQETQYF
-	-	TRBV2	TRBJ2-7	TGTGCCAGCAGTGGGCAGGGGTGGACCTACGAGCAGTACTTC	CASSGQGWTYEQYF
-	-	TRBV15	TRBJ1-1	TGTGCCACCAGCAGAGCAGGGCCCGCTGAAGCTTTCTTT	CATSRAGPAEAFF
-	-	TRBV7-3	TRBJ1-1	TGTGCCAGCAGCATTTTATTGAACACTGAAGCTTTCTTT	CASSILLNTEAFF
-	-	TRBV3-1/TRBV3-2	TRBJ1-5	TGTGCCAGCAGCCAGCGGAATCAGCCCCAGCATTTT	CASSQRNQPQHF
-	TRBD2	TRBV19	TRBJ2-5	TGTGCCAGTAAGGCGGGAGGAGGACAGTACGGAGAGACCCAGTACTTC	CASKAGGGQYGETQYF
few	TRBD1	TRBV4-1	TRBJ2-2	TGCGCCAGCAGCCAAGTTTCCGCCGGACAGGGGCCCACCGGGGAGCTGTTTTTT	CASSQVSAGQGPTGELFF
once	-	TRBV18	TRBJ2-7	TGTGCCAGCTCTGCACAGGACTCCTACGAGCAGTACTTC	CASSAQDSYEQYF
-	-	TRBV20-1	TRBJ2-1	TGCAGTGCCCTAGCCTATGAGCAGTTCTTC	CSALAYEQFF
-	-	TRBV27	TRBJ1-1	TGTGCCAGCAGCCCTATTACCTATTCTGGCACTGAAGCTTTCTTT	CASSPITYSGTEAFF
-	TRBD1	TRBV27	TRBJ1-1	TGTGCCAGCAGTCCAACACACGGACAGGCGGCTGGCGGCACTGAAGCTTTCTTT	CASSPTHGQAAGGTEAFF